This record covers a single T cell receptor (beta chain). No antigen is known for it. MiXCR was run by TCRdb on the reads, yielding one entry per CDR3 protein. In the table there are hundreds of thousands of distinct CDR3 sequences, about 24% of which are singletons. This sample is drawn from a study of T cell repertoires in cytomegalovirus infection. On the study more broadly: Based on public TCR beta signatures, there were indications of CMV infection and of a matching HLA type. Whole-study results and caveats: Adding up the frequency of public TCR beta families identified people who carried CMV plus the relevant HLA. The ex vivo response was dominated by HLA-C-restricted CMV-specific TCR beta clonotypes.

The CDR3 is 11 amino acids. Unmatched junction bases numbered 7, after V lost 7 bases and J lost 7 bases. Germline V CDR1 and CDR2: SQVTM, ANQGSEA. Sequenced material: CD8+ T cells from PBMCs. This receptor was identified in a human donor in good health (CMV status not recorded). Some clones in this sample may be carry-over from other donors' samples. The rearrangement links TRBV29-1 to TRBJ2-7; 7 nucleotides align to TRBD2. CDR3 in amino acids: CSAGRSGEQYF. CDR3 DNA sequence: TGCAGCGCCGGGAGGTCCGGGGAGCAGTACTTC.